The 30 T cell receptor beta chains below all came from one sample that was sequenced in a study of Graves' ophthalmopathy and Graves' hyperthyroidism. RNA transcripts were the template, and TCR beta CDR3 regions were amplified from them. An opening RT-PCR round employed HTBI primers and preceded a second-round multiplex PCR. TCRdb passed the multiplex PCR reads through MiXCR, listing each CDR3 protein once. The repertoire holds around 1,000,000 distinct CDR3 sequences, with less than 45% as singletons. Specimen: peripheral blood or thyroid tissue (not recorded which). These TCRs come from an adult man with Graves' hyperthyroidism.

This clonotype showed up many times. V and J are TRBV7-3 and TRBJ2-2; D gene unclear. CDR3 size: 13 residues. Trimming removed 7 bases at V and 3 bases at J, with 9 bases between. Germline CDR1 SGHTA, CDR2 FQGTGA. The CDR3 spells CASTSGDTGELFF. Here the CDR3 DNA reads TGTGCCAGCACCTCGGGTGACACCGGGGAGCTGTTTTTT.

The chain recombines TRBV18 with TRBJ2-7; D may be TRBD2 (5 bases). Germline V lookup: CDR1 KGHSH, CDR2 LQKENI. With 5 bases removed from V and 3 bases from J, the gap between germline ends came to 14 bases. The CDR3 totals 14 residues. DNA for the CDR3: TGTGCCAGCTCAAGCATAAGCGGATTCTACGAGCAGTACTTC. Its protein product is CASSSISGFYEQYF.

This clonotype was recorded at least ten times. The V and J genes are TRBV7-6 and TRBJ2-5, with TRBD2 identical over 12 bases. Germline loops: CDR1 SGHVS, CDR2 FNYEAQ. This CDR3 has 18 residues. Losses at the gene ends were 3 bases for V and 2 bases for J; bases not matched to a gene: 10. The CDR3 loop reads CASSFSLAGGPVQETQYF. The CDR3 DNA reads TGTGCCAGCAGCTTTTCTCTAGCGGGAGGGCCAGTACAAGAGACCCAGTACTTC. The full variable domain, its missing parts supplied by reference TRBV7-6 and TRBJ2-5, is GAGVSQSPRYKVTKRGQDVALRCDPISGHVSLYWYRQALGQGPEFLTYFNYEAQQDKSGLPNDRFSAERPEGSISTLTIQRTEQRDSAMYRCASSFSLAGGPVQETQYFGPGTRLLVL.

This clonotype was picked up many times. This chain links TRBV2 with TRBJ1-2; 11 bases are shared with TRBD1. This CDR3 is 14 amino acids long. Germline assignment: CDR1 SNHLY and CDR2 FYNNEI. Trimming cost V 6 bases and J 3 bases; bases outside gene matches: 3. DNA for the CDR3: TGTGCCAGCAGGCGGGACAGGGGGGACTATGGCTACACCTTC. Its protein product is CASRRDRGDYGYTF.

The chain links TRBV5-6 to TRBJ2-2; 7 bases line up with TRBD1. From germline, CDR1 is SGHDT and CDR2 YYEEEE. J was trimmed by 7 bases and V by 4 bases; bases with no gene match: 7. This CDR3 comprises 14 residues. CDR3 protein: CASSPGQVGGELFF. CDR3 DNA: TGTGCCAGCAGCCCCGGACAGGTTGGCGGGGAGCTGTTTTTT.

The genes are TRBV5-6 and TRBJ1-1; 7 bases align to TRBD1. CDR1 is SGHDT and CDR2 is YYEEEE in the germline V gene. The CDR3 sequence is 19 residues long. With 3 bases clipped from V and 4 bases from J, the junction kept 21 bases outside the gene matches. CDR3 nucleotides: TGTGCCAGCAGCTCGGCCGGGACAGACGCATGGGTAGGAAGCACTGAAGCTTTCTTT. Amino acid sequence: CASSSAGTDAWVGSTEAFF.

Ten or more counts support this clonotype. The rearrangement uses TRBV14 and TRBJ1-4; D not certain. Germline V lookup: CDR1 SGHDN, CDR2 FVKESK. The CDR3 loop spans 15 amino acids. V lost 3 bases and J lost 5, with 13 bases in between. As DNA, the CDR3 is TGTGCCAGCAGCCACGTGGGGAGGAGAAATGAAAAACTGTTTTTT. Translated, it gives CASSHVGRRNEKLFF. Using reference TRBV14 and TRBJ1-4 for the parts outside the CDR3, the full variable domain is EAGVTQFPSHSVIEKGQTVTLRCDPISGHDNLYWYRRVMGKEIKFLLHFVKESKQDESGMPNNRFLAERTGGTYSTLKVQPAELEDSGVYFCASSHVGRRNEKLFFGSGTQLSVL.

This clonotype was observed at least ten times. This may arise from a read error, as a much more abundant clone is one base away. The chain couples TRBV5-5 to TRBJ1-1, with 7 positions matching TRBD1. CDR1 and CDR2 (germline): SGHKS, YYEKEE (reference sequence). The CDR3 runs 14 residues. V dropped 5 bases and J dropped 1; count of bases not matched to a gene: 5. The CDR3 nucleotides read TGTGCCAGCAGGCGGGGACAGCCGAACACTGAAGCTTTCTTT. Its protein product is CASRRGQPNTEAFF. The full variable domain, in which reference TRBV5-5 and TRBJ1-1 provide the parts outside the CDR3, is DAGVTQSPTHLIKTRGQQVTLRCSPISGHKSVSWYQQVLGQGPQFIFQYYEKEERGRGNFPDRFSARQFPNYSSELNVNALLLGDSALYLCASRRGQPNTEAFFGQGTRLTVV.

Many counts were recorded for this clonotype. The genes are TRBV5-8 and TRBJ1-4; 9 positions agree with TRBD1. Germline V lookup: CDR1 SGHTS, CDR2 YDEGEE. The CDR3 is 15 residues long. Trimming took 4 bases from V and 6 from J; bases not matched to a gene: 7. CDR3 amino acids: CASSQNRGLDEKLFF. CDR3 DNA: TGTGCCAGCAGCCAAAACAGGGGGCTGGATGAAAAACTGTTTTTT.

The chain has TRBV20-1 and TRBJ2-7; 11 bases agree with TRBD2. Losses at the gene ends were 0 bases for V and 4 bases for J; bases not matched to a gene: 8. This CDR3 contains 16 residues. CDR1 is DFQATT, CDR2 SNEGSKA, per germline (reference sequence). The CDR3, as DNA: TGCAGTGCTAGAGAATTTATGGCTAGCGGGGGGTACGAGCAGTACTTC. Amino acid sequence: CSAREFMASGGYEQYF.

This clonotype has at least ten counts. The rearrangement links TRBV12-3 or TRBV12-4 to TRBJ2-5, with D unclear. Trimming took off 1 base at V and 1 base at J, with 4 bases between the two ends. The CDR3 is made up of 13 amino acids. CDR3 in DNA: TGTGCCAGCAGTTTAGACACCCAAGAGACCCAGTACTTC. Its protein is CASSLDTQETQYF.

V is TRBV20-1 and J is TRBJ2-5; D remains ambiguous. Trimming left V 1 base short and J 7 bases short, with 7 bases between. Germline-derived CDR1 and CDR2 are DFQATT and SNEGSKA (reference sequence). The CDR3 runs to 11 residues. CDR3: CSARGGGTQYF. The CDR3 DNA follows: TGCAGTGCTAGAGGGGGTGGGACCCAGTACTTC.

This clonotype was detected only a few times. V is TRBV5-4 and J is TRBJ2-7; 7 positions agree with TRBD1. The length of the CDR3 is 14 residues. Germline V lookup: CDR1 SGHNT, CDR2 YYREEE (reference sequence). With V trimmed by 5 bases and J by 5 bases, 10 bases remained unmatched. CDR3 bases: TGTGCCAGCAGTTTCCAGGGGGAGTCGGACGAGCAGTACTTC. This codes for CASSFQGESDEQYF.

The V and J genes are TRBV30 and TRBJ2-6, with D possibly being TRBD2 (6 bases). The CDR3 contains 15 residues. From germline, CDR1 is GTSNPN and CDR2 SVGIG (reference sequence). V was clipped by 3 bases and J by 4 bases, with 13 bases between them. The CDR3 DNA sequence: TGTGCCTGGAGCGGGAGCCGGACCGGGGCCAACGTCCTGACTTTC. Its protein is CAWSGSRTGANVLTF. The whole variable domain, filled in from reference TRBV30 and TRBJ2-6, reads SQTIHQWPATLVQPVGSPLSLECTVEGTSNPNLYWYRQAAGRGLQLLFYSVGIGQISSEVPQNLSASRPQDRQFILSSKKLLLSDSGFYLCAWSGSRTGANVLTFGAGSRLTVL.

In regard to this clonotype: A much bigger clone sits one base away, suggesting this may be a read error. CDR3 amino acids: CAISVRRAYEQYF. CDR3 in DNA: TGTGCCATCAGTGTTCGCAGGGCCTACGAGCAGTACTTC. The chain couples TRBV10-3 to TRBJ2-7; perhaps TRBD1 as D (5 bases). Between the trimmed V and J ends, which lost 4 bases and 2 bases, there was a span of 9 bases. CDR3 length: 13 residues. Germline assignment: CDR1 ENHRY and CDR2 SYGVKD.

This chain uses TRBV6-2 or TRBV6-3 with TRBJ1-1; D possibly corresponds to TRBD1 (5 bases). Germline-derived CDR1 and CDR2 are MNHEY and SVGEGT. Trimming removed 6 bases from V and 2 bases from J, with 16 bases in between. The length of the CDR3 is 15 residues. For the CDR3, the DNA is TGTGCCAGCAGAGCCACTGGGACCCATAACACTGAAGCTTTCTTT. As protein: CASRATGTHNTEAFF.

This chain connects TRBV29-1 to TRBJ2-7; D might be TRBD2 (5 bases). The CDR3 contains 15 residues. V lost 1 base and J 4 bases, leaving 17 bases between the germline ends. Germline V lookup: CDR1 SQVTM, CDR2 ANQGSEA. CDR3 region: CSVEGGNGLGYEQYF. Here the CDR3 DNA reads TGCAGCGTTGAAGGCGGAAACGGACTTGGATACGAGCAGTACTTC.

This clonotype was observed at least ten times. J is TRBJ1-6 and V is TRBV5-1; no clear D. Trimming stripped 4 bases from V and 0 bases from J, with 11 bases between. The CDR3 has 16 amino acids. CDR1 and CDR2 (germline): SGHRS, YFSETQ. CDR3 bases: TGCGCCAGCAGCCCGCGTGGGATCTCCTATAATTCACCCCTCCACTTT. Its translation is CASSPRGISYNSPLHF.

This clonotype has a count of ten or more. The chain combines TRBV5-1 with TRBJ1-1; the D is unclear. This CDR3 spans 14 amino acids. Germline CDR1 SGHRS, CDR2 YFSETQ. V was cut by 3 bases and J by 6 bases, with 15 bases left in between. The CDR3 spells CASSSGEGFAEAFF. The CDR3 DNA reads TGCGCCAGCAGCTCTGGCGAAGGGTTCGCTGAAGCTTTCTTT.

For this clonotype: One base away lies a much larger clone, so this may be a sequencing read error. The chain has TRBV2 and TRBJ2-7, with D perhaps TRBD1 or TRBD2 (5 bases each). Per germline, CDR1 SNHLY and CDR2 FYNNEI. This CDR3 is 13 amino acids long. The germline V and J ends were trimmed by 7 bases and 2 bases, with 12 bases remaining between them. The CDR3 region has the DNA TGTGCCAGCAACCGGGACGCCACCTACGAGCAGTACTTC. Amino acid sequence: CASNRDATYEQYF.

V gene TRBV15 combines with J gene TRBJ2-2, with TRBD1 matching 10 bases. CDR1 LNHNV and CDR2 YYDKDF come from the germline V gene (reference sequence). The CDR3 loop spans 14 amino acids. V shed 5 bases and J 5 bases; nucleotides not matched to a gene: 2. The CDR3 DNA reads TGTGCCACCAGCGGGGGACAGGGGACCGGGGAGCTGTTTTTT. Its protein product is CATSGGQGTGELFF. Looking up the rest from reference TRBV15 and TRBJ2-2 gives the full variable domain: DAMVIQNPRYQVTQFGKPVTLSCSQTLNHNVMYWYQQKSSQAPKLLFHYYDKDFNNEADTPDNFQSRRPNTSFCFLDIRSPGLGDTAMYLCATSGGQGTGELFFGEGSRLTVL.

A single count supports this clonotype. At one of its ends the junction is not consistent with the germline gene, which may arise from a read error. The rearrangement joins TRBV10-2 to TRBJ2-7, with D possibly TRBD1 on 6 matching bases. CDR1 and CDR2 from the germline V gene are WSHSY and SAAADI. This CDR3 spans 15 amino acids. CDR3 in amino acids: CASSGGQLNFYEQYF. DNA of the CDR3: TGTGCCAGCAGCGGAGGACAGCTGAACTTCTACGAGCAGTACTTC.

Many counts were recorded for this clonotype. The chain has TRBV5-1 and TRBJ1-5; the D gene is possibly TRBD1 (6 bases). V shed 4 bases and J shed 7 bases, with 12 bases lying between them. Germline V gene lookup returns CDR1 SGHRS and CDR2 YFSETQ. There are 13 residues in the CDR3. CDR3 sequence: CASSAVTGQPQHF. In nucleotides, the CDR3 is TGCGCCAGCAGCGCGGTGACAGGACAGCCCCAGCATTTT.

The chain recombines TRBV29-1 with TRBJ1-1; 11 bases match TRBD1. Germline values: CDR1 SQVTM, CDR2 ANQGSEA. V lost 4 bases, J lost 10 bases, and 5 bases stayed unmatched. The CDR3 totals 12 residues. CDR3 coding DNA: TGCAGCGTTGCGGTGGGACAGGGGGTAGCTTTCTTT. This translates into CSVAVGQGVAFF.

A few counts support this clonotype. CDR3 coding DNA: TGTGCCAGCAGCCCTCTACTAGCGGGGGGTTCGGAGACCCAGTACTTC. Translation: CASSPLLAGGSETQYF. The gene calls are TRBV7-9 and TRBJ2-5, with 12 bases fitting TRBD2. Germline values: CDR1 SEHNR, CDR2 FQNEAQ (reference sequence). CDR3 size: 16 residues. V lost 5 bases, J lost 5 bases, and 9 bases stayed unmatched.

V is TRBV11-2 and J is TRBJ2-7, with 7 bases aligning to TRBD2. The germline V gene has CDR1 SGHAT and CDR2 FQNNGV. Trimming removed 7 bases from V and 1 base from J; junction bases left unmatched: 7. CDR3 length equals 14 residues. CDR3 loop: CASTITGGSYEQYF. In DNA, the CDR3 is TGTGCCAGCACCATTACCGGGGGGTCCTACGAGCAGTACTTC.

CDR3 sequence: CASSYSEDYGYTF. CDR3 coding DNA: TGTGCCAGCAGTTACTCGGAGGACTATGGCTACACCTTC. V usage is TRBV7-9 and J usage is TRBJ1-2; D is ambiguous. The length of the CDR3 is 13 residues. Germline-derived CDR1 and CDR2 are SEHNR and FQNEAQ (reference sequence). V was trimmed by 6 bases and J by 3 bases, leaving 11 bases between them.

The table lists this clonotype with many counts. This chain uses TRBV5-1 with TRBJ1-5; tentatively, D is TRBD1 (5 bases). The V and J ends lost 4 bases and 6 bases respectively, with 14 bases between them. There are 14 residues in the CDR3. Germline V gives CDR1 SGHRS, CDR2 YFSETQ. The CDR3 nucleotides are TGCGCCAGCAGCCTAGGGGCACAAGGTCAGCCCCAGCATTTT. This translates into CASSLGAQGQPQHF.

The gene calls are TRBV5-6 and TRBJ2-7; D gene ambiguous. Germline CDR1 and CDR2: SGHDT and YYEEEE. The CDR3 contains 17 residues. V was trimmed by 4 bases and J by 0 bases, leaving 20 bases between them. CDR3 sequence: CASSQAGRGPSSYEQYF. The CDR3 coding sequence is TGTGCCAGCAGCCAAGCCGGTCGAGGACCGAGCTCCTACGAGCAGTACTTC.

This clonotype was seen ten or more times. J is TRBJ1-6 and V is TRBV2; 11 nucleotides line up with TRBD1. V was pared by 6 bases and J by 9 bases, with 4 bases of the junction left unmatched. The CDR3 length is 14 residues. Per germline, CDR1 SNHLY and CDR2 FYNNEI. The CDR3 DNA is TGTGCCAGCAGGAGGACAGGGGGCATTTCACCCCTCCACTTT. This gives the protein CASRRTGGISPLHF.